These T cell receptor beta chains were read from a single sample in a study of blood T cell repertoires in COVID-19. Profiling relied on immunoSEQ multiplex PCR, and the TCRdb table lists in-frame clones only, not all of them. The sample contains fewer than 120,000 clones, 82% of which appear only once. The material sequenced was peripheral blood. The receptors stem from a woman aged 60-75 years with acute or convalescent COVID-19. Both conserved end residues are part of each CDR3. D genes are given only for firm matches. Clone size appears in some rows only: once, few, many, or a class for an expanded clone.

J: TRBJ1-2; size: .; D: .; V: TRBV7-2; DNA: TGTGCCAGCAGCCCCACAGGGATTGCTAACTATGGCTACACCTTC; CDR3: CASSPTGIANYGYTF
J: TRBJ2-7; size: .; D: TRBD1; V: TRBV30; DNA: TGTGCCTGGGACGGGACAGGGTATCTCGAGCAGTACTTC; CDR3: CAWDGTGYLEQYF
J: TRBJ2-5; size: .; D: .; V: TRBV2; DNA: TGTGCCAGCCATGAGAGCACAGGGTTCCAAGAGACCCAGTACTTC; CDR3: CASHESTGFQETQYF
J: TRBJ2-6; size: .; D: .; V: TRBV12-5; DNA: TGTGCTAGTGGTTTGGTTGACATTTTCTCTGGGGCCAACGTCCTGACTTTC; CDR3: CASGLVDIFSGANVLTF
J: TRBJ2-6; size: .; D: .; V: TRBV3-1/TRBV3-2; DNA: TGTGCCAGCGGAAAGCGTCTCTCTGGGGCCAACGTCCTGACTTTC; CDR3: CASGKRLSGANVLTF
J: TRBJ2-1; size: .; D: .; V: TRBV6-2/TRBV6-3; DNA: TGTGCCAGCAGTTACTACCCGGAGGGGAGCAATGAGCAGTTCTTC; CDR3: CASSYYPEGSNEQFF
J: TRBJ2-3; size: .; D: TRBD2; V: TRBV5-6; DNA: TGTGCCAGCAGCTTTTCCAGCGGGGGTGCAGATACGCAGTATTTT; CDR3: CASSFSSGGADTQYF
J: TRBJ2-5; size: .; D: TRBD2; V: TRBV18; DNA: TGTGCCAGCTCACCCTCTAGCGGGGATGGGACCCAGTACTTC; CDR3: CASSPSSGDGTQYF
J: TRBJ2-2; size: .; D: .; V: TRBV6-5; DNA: TGTGCCAGCAGCCCGGCGAACACCGGGGAGCTGTTTTTT; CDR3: CASSPANTGELFF
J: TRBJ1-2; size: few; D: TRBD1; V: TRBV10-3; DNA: TGTGCCATCAGTGAAAGGGACAGGGGGCAAAGAGGCTACACCTTC; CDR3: CAISERDRGQRGYTF
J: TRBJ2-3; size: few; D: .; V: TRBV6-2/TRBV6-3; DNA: TGTGCCAGCAGTTACGGTTTCGGGGGTGCAGATACGCAGTATTTT; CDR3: CASSYGFGGADTQYF
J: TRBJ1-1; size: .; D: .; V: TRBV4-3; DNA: TGCGCCAGCAGCCAAGGGACATCAAACACTGAAGCTTTCTTT; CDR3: CASSQGTSNTEAFF
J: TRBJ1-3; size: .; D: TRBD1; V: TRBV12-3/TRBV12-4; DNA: TGTGCCAGCAGGACAGGGGAGGGAAACACCATATATTTT; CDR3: CASRTGEGNTIYF
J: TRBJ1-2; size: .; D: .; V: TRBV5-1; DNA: TGCGCCAGCAGCCGCGAGGACACCCTCTATGGCTACACCTTC; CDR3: CASSREDTLYGYTF
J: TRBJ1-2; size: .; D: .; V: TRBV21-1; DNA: TGTGCCAGCAGCAAGGCGGCCGACTATGGCTACACCTTC; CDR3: CASSKAADYGYTF
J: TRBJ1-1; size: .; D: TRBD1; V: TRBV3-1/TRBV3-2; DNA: TGTGCCAGCAGCCAAGTGGGGACAGGGGACTTCATGAACACTGAAGCTTTCTTT; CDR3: CASSQVGTGDFMNTEAFF
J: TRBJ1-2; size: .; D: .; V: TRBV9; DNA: TGTGCCAGCAGTCATGGGGAGGCTAACTATGGCTACACCTTC; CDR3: CASSHGEANYGYTF
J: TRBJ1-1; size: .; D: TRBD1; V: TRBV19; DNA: TGTGCCAGCGGGCCGGGACAGGGTAGGTATACCACTGAAGCTTTCTTT; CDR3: CASGPGQGRYTTEAFF
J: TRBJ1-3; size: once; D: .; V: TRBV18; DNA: TGTGCCAGCTCACCGACGGACACCGGATCCCCTGGAAACACCATATATTTT; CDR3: CASSPTDTGSPGNTIYF
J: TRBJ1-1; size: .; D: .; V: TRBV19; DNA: TGTGCCAGTAGTATTAAGCCAAACACTGAAGCTTTCTTT; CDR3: CASSIKPNTEAFF
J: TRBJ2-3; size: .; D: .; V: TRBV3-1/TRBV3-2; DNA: TGTGCCAGCAGCCAAGACCTAAAATCCACAGATACGCAGTATTTT; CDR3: CASSQDLKSTDTQYF
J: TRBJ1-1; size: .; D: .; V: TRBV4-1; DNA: TGCGCCAGCAGCCAAGGAGGGAGTCATACTGAAGCTTTCTTT; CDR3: CASSQGGSHTEAFF
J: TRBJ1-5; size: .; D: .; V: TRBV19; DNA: TGTGCCAGTAGTATCCTAGACAGCCTTAATCAGCCCCAGCATTTT; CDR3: CASSILDSLNQPQHF
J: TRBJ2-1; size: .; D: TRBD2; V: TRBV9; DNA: TGTGCCAGCAGCGTAATGACTAGCGGGGGCCCTTACAATGAGCAGTTCTTC; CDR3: CASSVMTSGGPYNEQFF
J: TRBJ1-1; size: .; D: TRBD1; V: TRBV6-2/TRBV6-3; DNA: TGTGCCAGCAGTTACAGGGCAGGGGGATCTGAAGCTTTCTTT; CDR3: CASSYRAGGSEAFF